The 10 T cell receptor beta chains below were found in one sample sequenced in a study of blood T cell repertoires in COVID-19. TCRdb's copy holds only in-frame clones and misses some; the assay was immunoSEQ multiplex PCR. The table shows about 130,000 clones, with 65% to 85% occurring only once. The sample consisted of peripheral blood. These receptors originate from a man between 65 and 85 years old with acute or convalescent COVID-19.

DNA for the CDR3: TGCGCCAGCACGGGTGGACAGTATAATTCACCCCTCCACTTT. This sequence encodes CASTGGQYNSPLHF. The rearrangement uses TRBV5-1 and TRBJ1-6, with D maybe TRBD1 (6 bases). V was trimmed by 6 bases and J by 4 bases, leaving 11 bases between them. The length of the CDR3 is 14 residues. CDR1 and CDR2 from the germline V gene are SGHRS and YFSETQ.

A note on this clone: The same CDR3 arises from other DNA sequences in this sample as well. The chain links TRBV30 to TRBJ2-4; a weak D match, TRBD1 (6 bases). The germline V gene encodes CDR1 GTSNPN and CDR2 SVGIG (reference sequence). V was cut by 0 bases and J by 4 bases, with 7 bases left in between. CDR3 size: 13 residues. CDR3 loop: CAWSVGQKNIQYF. The CDR3 DNA reads as TGTGCCTGGAGTGTAGGACAGAAAAACATTCAGTACTTC.

The genes are TRBV19 and TRBJ1-2; D remains ambiguous. Deletions cut 1 base from V and 5 bases from J, with 8 bases between. In germline, CDR1 is LNHDA, CDR2 SQIVND (reference sequence). The CDR3 runs to 13 residues. CDR3 residues: CASSIGVGYGYTF. CDR3 DNA: TGTGCCAGTAGTATAGGTGTCGGGTATGGCTACACCTTC.

The rearrangement uses TRBV4-1 and TRBJ2-7; D not resolved. The CDR3 contains 13 residues. Trimming cost V 1 base and J 4 bases, with 8 bases left between them. Germline V gene data show CDR1 as MGHRA and CDR2 as YSYEKL. CDR3 bases: TGCGCCAGCAGCCAAGGAGGATATTACGAGCAGTACTTC. It translates to CASSQGGYYEQYF.

The chain uses TRBV4-1 and TRBJ1-1; 7 bases match TRBD1. Losses at the gene ends were 4 bases for V and 0 bases for J; bases not matched to a gene: 5. CDR3 length: 15 residues. The germline CDR1 and CDR2 sequences are MGHRA and YSYEKL. This chain's CDR3 is CASSPGTVMNTEAFF. The DNA for the CDR3 is TGCGCCAGCAGCCCCGGGACAGTGATGAACACTGAAGCTTTCTTT.

V gene TRBV2 combines with J gene TRBJ2-3; D unresolved. Germline V gene sequence: CDR1 SNHLY, CDR2 FYNNEI. V lost 7 bases, J lost 2 bases, and 16 bases lay in between. The CDR3 runs 15 residues. The CDR3 sequence is CASTPNSLYTDTQYF. CDR3 in DNA: TGTGCCAGCACCCCTAACAGCCTGTACACAGATACGCAGTATTTT.

The gene calls are TRBV10-3 and TRBJ1-1; TRBD1 agrees at 9 bases. The CDR3 spans 13 residues. Germline V CDR1 and CDR2: ENHRY, SYGVKD. V shed 6 bases and J 5 bases; nucleotides not matched to a gene: 4. CDR3 in DNA: TGTGCCATCAGGGAGACAGGGGGGACTGAAGCTTTCTTT. It is translated as CAIRETGGTEAFF.

The rearrangement uses TRBV11-3 and TRBJ2-2, with 8 bases that match TRBD1. Germline trimming cut 4 bases from V and 7 bases from J; bases unmatched to any gene: 5. This CDR3 has 14 residues. The germline V gene encodes CDR1 SGHNT and CDR2 YENEEA. For the CDR3, the DNA is TGTGCCAGCAGCTCCGGACAGGGAAGCGGGGAGCTGTTTTTT. It yields the protein CASSSGQGSGELFF.

The CDR3 DNA follows: TGCGCCAGCAGAAGGACAGGGGCGGCGACCGGGGAGCTGTTTTTT. It codes for CASRRTGAATGELFF. The V gene is TRBV5-1, the J gene TRBJ2-2, with 9 bases fitting TRBD1. The CDR3 spans 15 residues. With V trimmed by 5 bases and J by 5 bases, 7 bases remained unmatched. Germline CDR1 is SGHRS and CDR2 is YFSETQ.

With respect to this clone: Other DNA sequences in this sample translate to the same CDR3. This chain uses TRBV11-2 with TRBJ2-7; maybe TRBD1 (5 bases). The CDR3 sequence is 14 residues long. The V and J ends lost 1 base and 2 bases respectively, with 9 bases between them. CDR1 is SGHAT, CDR2 FQNNGV, per germline. Written as DNA, the CDR3 is TGTGCCAGCAGCTTAGCTCAGGGTCCCTACGAGCAGTACTTC. Its translation is CASSLAQGPYEQYF.